This is a list of T cell receptor beta chains from one sample in a study of technical replicates of blood from several donors. Only in-frame clones appear in the TCRdb table, and some are missing; sequencing was by immunoSEQ multiplex PCR. The data contain almost 90,000 clones, roughly 94% of them singletons. The material sequenced was T cells isolated from PBMCs. These receptor sequences come from a human donor in good health. Each CDR3 is given with its conserved first and last residue. The D gene is left open where the match is weak. Not every row has a clone size; where given, it reads once, few, many or a size class.

TRBV5-8	.	.	TRBJ2-7	CASSLVQTYYEQYF	TGTGCCAGCAGCTTGGTCCAGACTTACTACGAGCAGTACTTC
TRBV10-2	.	.	TRBJ2-1	CASSVFLGKQFF	TGCGCCAGCAGTGTTTTTTTGGGCAAGCAGTTCTTC
TRBV27	TRBD1	.	TRBJ1-2	CASSLRGGLNYGYTF	TGTGCCAGCAGTTTACGAGGGGGCCTGAACTATGGCTACACCTTC
TRBV7-8	.	.	TRBJ2-7	CASSFGPDIYEQYF	TGTGCCAGCAGCTTTGGGCCAGACATCTACGAGCAGTACTTC
TRBV10-2	.	.	TRBJ1-5	CASSESPTGFGNQPQHF	TGCGCCAGCAGTGAGTCCCCGACAGGATTTGGAAATCAGCCCCAGCATTTT
TRBV28	.	.	TRBJ2-2	CASTPAGNTGELFF	TGTGCCAGCACCCCCGCAGGTAACACCGGGGAGCTGTTTTTT
TRBV1	.	.	TRBJ1-2	CTSSYKVRLVSRGYTF	TGCACCAGCAGCTACAAGGTCAGACTCGTCAGTCGAGGCTACACCTTC
TRBV15	.	once	TRBJ2-7	CATSRDRDTTYEQYF	TGTGCCACCAGCAGAGATCGGGACACAACCTACGAGCAGTACTTC
TRBV19	TRBD1	.	TRBJ1-2	CASKGDRVGVGGYTF	TGTGCCAGTAAGGGTGACAGGGTGGGAGTTGGTGGCTACACCTTC
TRBV2	TRBD2	.	TRBJ2-7	CASSEGTSGTRLSYEQYF	TGTGCCAGCAGTGAAGGGACTAGCGGGACAAGGCTATCCTACGAGCAGTACTTC
TRBV14	TRBD1	.	TRBJ1-2	CASSEWTGARGYTF	TGTGCCAGCAGCGAATGGACAGGGGCTAGGGGCTACACCTTC
TRBV5-5	TRBD1	.	TRBJ2-7	CASRLQQGIPYEQYF	TGTGCCAGCAGACTCCAACAGGGGATTCCCTACGAGCAGTACTTC
TRBV4-1	.	.	TRBJ2-1	CASSQTGRQFF	TGCGCCAGCAGCCAAACAGGAAGGCAGTTCTTC
TRBV7-2	TRBD2	.	TRBJ2-1	CASSSGLAVDEQFF	TGTGCCAGCAGCTCGGGACTAGCCGTGGATGAGCAGTTCTTC
TRBV18	.	.	TRBJ2-5	CASSPQGGQETQYF	TGTGCCAGCTCACCCCAGGGGGGCCAGGAGACCCAGTACTTC
TRBV6-1	TRBD2	.	TRBJ2-7	CASSGSGGEGYEQYF	TGTGCCAGCAGTGGAAGCGGGGGGGAAGGGTACGAGCAGTACTTC
TRBV19	.	.	TRBJ1-1	CASSVGQGMAEAFF	TGTGCCAGTAGCGTAGGACAAGGGATGGCTGAAGCTTTCTTT
TRBV7-3	.	.	TRBJ2-3	CASSLRSLDTQYF	TGTGCCAGCAGCTTAAGGTCACTAGATACGCAGTATTTT
TRBV5-4	.	.	TRBJ1-2	CASSLGGQRGYGYTF	TGTGCCAGCAGCTTGGGCGGTCAGAGAGGTTATGGCTACACCTTC
TRBV29-1	.	.	TRBJ2-7	CSVVGPGKGYEQYF	TGCAGCGTTGTGGGTCCGGGGAAGGGCTACGAGCAGTACTTC